The T cell receptor beta chain described here comes from a study of regulatory T cells in long-lasting Graves disease (dated by TCRdb to the early 2020s). In terms of the full investigation: Persistent Graves' disease was defined as antithyroid drug treatment for over 5 years with persistently positive TSH receptor autoantibodies. Persistent Graves' disease patients were compared with newly diagnosed Graves' disease patients by peripheral blood TCR sequencing and RNA sequencing. The study was conducted in China and was registered as a clinical trial. A total of about 33 samples underwent TCR sequencing, from about 13 patients with persistent Graves' disease and some 20 patients with newly diagnosed Graves' disease. In the clinical cohort, patients with persistent Graves' disease had used antithyroid drugs for an average of about 10 years.

The intended sense of this specimen's time point label: persistent/refractory GD, antithyroid drugs over 5 years with positive TRAb. For both TCR sequencing and RNA sequencing, RNA was extracted from PBMCs using TRIzol. The diagnosis of Graves' disease was made according to American Thyroid Association guidelines. Recruitment of patients was carried out at an endocrinology department in Xi'an, China. From each patient, nine milliliters of peripheral blood was collected into an EDTA anticoagulant tube. Ficoll Paque Plus density gradient separation was used to isolate PBMCs, and no further T cell sorting was performed. An Agilent 2100 Bioanalyzer and agarose gel were used to check RNA quality, while a NanoDrop 2000 measured RNA concentration. Libraries came from multiplex PCR. Instrument used: Illumina HiSeq 4000. To build TCR beta libraries, CDR3 regions were amplified by Arm-PCR using iRepertoire HTBI primers. Gel purification was performed on PCR products prior to sequencing. In the original analysis: Across samples, 55 to 80 TRBV and roughly 15 TRBJ segments were identified and used for gene usage analysis of CDR3 amino acid clonotypes. COPE and FqMerger were used to merge the filtered high-quality paired reads into contigs. BLAST was used to align contigs to the IMGT TRBV, TRBD and TRBJ reference genes, and CDR3 was defined following IMGT. Clonotypes above 0.1% frequency were classified as highly expanded clones. Shannon entropy served as the measure of repertoire diversity, while the Gini coefficient captured V-J evenness. A clonotype was considered public if more than one individual shared it. TCRdb reran the public reads through fastp at Q25 and MiXCR, keeping productive beta chains. Duplicate CDR3 protein sequences are folded into a single record with the most common DNA and genes. The V and J calls here are based on TCRdb, not the publication. The sample table lists about 290,000 distinct CDR3 sequences, roughly 21% of them with a count of one. The ten largest clones capture just over 55% of the sample.

What the research found in general, with its limitations: Peripheral blood alone was examined, since thyroid tissue, which constituted the primary lesion, could not be accessed. Compared with newly diagnosed patients, patients with persistent Graves' disease had lower TCR Shannon entropy and fewer highly expanded clones, which suggests clonal expansion. As a limitation, the authors acknowledged that the small sample size may reduce accuracy. A larger number of public clonotypes was shared among persistent patients (around 3,000) than among newly diagnosed patients (about 990). Sequencing and analysis were restricted to the TCR beta chain.

This clonotype was counted many times. The clone's antigen remains unknown. Base qualities are missing; no much larger clone stands one base away. Sequenced material: peripheral blood mononuclear cells (PBMCs), taken when the disease was refractory, from a patient treated with antithyroid drugs. The receptor was isolated from a female donor with Graves disease.

The DNA reads TGCAGTGCTAGCATGCAGGGGTTGGAGACCCAGTACTTC. This sequence encodes CSASMQGLETQYF. The V gene is TRBV20-1 and the J gene is TRBJ2-5; the D gene is perhaps TRBD1, on 6 matching bases. Trimming removed 3 bases from V and 5 bases from J, leaving 13 bases between the germline ends. The CDR1 and CDR2 encoded by the germline V gene (reference sequence) are DFQATT and SNEGSKA. The CDR3 measures 13 amino acids from cysteine to phenylalanine. Of the read, only the CDR3 DNA is kept; its 39 bases are in frame from base 1.